This paragraph covers one TCR beta chain sequence. The antigen it recognizes is unknown. Library creation used 5' RACE. Preparation of each TCR library used roughly 3,300 ng of total RNA. For each sample, cDNA was synthesized in eight separate reactions using SMARTScribe reverse transcriptase. Unique molecular identifiers containing a 6-nucleotide sample barcode were introduced through template switching during cDNA synthesis. TCRalpha and TCRbeta cDNA was amplified by two nested PCRs of 16 and 9 cycles, with bead purification after each PCR. Before amplification, the cDNA was treated with uracil DNA-glycosylase and purified using the QIAquick PCR purification kit. The second PCR added Illumina TruSeq-compatible adapters along with sample-specific barcodes. TapeStation and Qubit were used to check library quality and concentration, and 4 to 6 ng of each library went into the pool. The pooled libraries were sequenced with 2 x 100 bp reads and custom sequencing primers on an Illumina HiSeq2500 single-index Rapid Run. The authors processed their data as follows. MiGEC version 1.2.6 was used for UMI-based consensus assembly to correct PCR and sequencing errors. MiXCR version 2.1.1 handled V(D)J alignment, clonotype assembly and CDR3 extraction. To normalise gene usage, clonotype sharing and MAIT/NKT TCR abundance, the analysis used the top 1000, 10 000 and 20 000 clonotypes per sample. Diversity was computed as the inverse Simpson index with the vegan R package after downsampling to 27 000 UMIs. Paired Mann-Whitney U tests on discordant twin pairs were used, with Benjamini-Hochberg multiple-testing correction. TCRdb reprocessed the sequencing reads and holds a single record per CDR3 protein sequence, with no DNA. For this entry, the V and J calls and clone size follow TCRdb and not the study's own pipeline. This sample's table lists about 330,000 distinct CDR3 sequences. The ten largest clones capture over 2% of the sample.

From each donor, a roughly 2.4 ml peripheral blood sample was collected into PAXgene tubes and kept at -80 degrees C. Without T cell sorting, total RNA was isolated from whole blood using the PAXgene blood miRNA kit on an automated QIAcube. Peripheral blood from monozygotic twin pairs who were concordant or discordant for inflammatory bowel disease underwent deep TCRalpha and TCRbeta repertoire profiling using unique molecular barcoding. Smoking habits were recorded for all twin pairs, and each individual was classified as a current, former or never smoker. From cysteine to phenylalanine, the CDR3 is 12 amino acids long. The DNA sequence is not available. CDR1 and CDR2, looked up from the germline V gene, are SNHLY and FYNNEI. This entry belongs to a study of monozygotic twins with inflammatory bowel disease (dated by TCRdb to between 2018 and 2020). Background for the entire study: In total, some 30 monozygotic twin pairs made up the full study: 19 Danish pairs, all IBD-discordant, plus nine German pairs, of which four were IBD-concordant and five were IBD-discordant. The search for disease-associated traits relied mainly on comparing IBD patients with their genetically identical healthy co-twins within discordant pairs. Each individual had, on average, about 151 000 unique TCRalpha sequences and 181 000 unique TCRbeta sequences available for analysis.

Overall results and qualifications from the work: Fewer clonotypes were shared with other individuals by IBD patients than by healthy twins, most markedly in patients showing signs of disease activity. No difference in repertoire similarity was observed between concordant and discordant twins, possibly owing to limited statistical power. Background noise and inter-individual variability may have been introduced into the repertoires by the differing immunosuppressive treatments among patients. No single strong signal or clonotype linked to IBD turned up in the results, so the idea that one exists was not supported. TCRbeta repertoire diversity, by inverse Simpson index, was decreased in IBD patients compared with their healthy co-twins. The analysis was unable to tell apart different T cell subtypes.

Material for sequencing was blood. The receptor was isolated from a human donor with ulcerative colitis or Crohn's disease, or a healthy co-twin of an affected twin (not recorded which). The rearranged segments are TRBV2 and TRBJ2-7; TCRdb's D call of TRBD1 is untestable without DNA. CDR3 protein: CASRRDSYEQYF.